This T cell receptor (beta chain) originates from a study of CD8+ T cells in alopecia areata. Study-wide results and caveats: Sharing of TCR sequences between patients (possibly for HLA-related reasons) was less clear than in mice.

The sequencing template was cDNA reverse transcribed from extracted RNA. Libraries were prepared by immunoSEQ multiplex PCR; TCRdb keeps only in-frame clonotypes and omits some of them. The sample lists approximately 11,000 clones; 59% were seen once. Collection of lesional scalp punch biopsies and peripheral blood was performed in alopecia areata patients. To note about this clone: The antigen remains undetermined.

The TCR was taken from a human donor with alopecia areata. The sequencing here drew on skin, taken at week 0.

CDR3 sequence (DNA): TGTGCCAGCAGCTGGACAGGGTACGGCTACACCTTC. Residues: CASSWTGYGYTF. V and J are TRBV5-7 and TRBJ1-2, with 8 positions matching TRBD1. TRBV5-7 is an ORF; its function is uncertain. The ends lost 3 bases at V and 8 bases at J; junction bases unmatched: 3. CDR3 length: 12 amino acids.